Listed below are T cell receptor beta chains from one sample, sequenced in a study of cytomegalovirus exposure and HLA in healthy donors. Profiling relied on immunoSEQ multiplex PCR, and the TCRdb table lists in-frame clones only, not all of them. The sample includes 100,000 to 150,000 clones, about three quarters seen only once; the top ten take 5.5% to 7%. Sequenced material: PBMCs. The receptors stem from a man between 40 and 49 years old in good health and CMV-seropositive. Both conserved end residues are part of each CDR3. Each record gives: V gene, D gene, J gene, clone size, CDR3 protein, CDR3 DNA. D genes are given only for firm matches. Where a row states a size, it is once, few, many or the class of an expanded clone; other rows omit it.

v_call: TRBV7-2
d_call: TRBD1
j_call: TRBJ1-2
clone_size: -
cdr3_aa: CASSLGDRGSGYTF
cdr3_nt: TGTGCCAGCAGCTTAGGGGACAGGGGGTCTGGCTACACCTTC

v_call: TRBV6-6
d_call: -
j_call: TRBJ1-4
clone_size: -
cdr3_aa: CASSHDGRSNEKLFF
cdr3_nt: TGTGCCAGCAGTCACGACGGGAGGTCTAATGAAAAACTGTTTTTT

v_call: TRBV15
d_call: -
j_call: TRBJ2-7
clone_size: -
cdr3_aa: CATSRDGGYEQYF
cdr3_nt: TGTGCCACCAGCAGGGACGGGGGTTACGAGCAGTACTTC

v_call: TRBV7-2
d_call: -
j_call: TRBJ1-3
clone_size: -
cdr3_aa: CASSQGYGNTIYF
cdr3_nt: TGTGCCAGCAGTCAGGGTTATGGAAACACCATATATTTT

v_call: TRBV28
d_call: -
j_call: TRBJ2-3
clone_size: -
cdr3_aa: CASRTANTDTQYF
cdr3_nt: TGTGCCAGCAGGACAGCGAACACAGATACGCAGTATTTT

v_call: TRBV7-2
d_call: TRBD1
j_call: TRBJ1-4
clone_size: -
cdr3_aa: CASSDAGTGKEKLFF
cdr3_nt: TGTGCCAGCAGCGACGCCGGGACAGGGAAGGAAAAACTGTTTTTT

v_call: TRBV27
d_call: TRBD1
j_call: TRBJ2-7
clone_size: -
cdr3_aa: CASSPGTGVYEQYF
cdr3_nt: TGTGCCAGCAGTCCCGGGACAGGGGTTTACGAGCAGTACTTC

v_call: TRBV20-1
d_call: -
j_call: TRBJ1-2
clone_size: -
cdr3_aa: CSAKSYGYTF
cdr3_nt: TGCAGTGCTAAGAGCTATGGCTACACCTTC

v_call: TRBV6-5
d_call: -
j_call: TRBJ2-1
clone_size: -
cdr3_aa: CASSYSKAAYNEQFF
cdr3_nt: TGTGCCAGCAGTTACTCGAAGGCGGCCTACAATGAGCAGTTCTTC

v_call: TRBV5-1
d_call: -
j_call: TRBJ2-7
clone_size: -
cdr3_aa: CASRRTDGTYEQYF
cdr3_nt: TGCGCCAGCAGAAGGACAGACGGGACCTACGAGCAGTACTTC

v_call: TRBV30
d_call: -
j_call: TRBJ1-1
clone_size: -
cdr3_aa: CAWSLGGAKTEAFF
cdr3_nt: TGTGCCTGGAGTCTAGGAGGGGCGAAAACTGAAGCTTTCTTT

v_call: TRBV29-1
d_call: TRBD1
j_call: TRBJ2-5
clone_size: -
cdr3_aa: CSVAGTAETQYF
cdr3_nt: TGCAGCGTTGCAGGGACAGCGGAGACCCAGTACTTC

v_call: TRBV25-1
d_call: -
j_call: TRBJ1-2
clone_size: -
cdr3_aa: CASTPSIRQNKPYGYTF
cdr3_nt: TGTGCCAGCACGCCTTCGATTCGACAGAATAAACCCTATGGCTACACCTTC

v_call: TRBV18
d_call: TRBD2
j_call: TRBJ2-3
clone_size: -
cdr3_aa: CASSPSSPSGFTDTQYF
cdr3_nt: TGTGCCAGCTCACCATCATCCCCTAGCGGATTCACAGATACGCAGTATTTT

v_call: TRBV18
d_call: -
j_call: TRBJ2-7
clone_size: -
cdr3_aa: CASGGDAGVGEQYF
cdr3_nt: TGTGCCAGCGGAGGGGACGCGGGTGTAGGGGAGCAGTACTTC

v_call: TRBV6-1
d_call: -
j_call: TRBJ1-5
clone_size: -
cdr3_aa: CASSEAGGNNQPQHF
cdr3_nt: TGTGCCAGCAGTGAAGCGGGGGGGAACAATCAGCCCCAGCATTTT

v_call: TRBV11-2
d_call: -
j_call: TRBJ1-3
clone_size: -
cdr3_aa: CASSIGNTIYF
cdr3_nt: TGTGCCAGCAGTATCGGAAACACCATATATTTT

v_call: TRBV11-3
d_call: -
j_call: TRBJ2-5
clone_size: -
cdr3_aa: CASSLGRRVEETQYF
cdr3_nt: TGTGCCAGCAGCTTAGGGCGCAGGGTAGAAGAGACCCAGTACTTC

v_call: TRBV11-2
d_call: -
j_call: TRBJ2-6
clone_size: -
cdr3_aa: CASSSSGLGANVLTF
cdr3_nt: TGTGCCAGCAGCTCCTCAGGTCTAGGGGCCAACGTCCTGACTTTC

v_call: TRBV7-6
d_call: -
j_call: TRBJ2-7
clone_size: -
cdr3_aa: CASSLEGDRRVNYEQYF
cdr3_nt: TGTGCCAGCAGCTTGGAAGGTGACCGGCGGGTTAACTACGAGCAGTACTTC

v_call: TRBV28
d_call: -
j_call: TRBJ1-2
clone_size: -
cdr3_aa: CASSYPRRDNYGYTF
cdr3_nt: TGTGCCAGCAGCTACCCCCGTCGCGATAACTATGGCTACACCTTC

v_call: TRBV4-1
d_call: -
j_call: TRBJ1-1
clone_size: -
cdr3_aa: CASSAGPTSREAFF
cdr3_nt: TGCGCCAGCAGCGCGGGACCGACCAGTCGTGAAGCTTTCTTT

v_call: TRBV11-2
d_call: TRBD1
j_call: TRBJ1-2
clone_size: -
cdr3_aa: CASSLAGQANYGYTF
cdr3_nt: TGTGCCAGCAGCTTAGCTGGACAGGCTAACTATGGCTACACCTTC

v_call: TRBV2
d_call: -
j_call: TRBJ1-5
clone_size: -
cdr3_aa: CASSGQGNQPQHF
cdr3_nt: TGTGCCAGCAGTGGACAGGGCAATCAGCCCCAGCATTTT

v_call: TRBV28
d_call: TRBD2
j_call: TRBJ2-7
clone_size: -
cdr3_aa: CASSSAGSLYEQYF
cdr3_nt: TGTGCCAGCAGTTCAGCGGGAAGCCTTTACGAGCAGTACTTC

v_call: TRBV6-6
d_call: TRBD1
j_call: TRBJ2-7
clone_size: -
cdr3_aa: CAITTPGQTYEQYF
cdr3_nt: TGTGCCATCACTACACCGGGACAGACCTACGAGCAGTACTTC

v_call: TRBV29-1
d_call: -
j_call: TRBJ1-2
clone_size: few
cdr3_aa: CSVEVTDIYGYTF
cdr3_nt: TGCAGCGTTGAAGTTACGGACATCTATGGCTACACCTTC

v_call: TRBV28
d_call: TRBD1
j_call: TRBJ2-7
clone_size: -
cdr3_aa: CASSSTGDPLTYEQYF
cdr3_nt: TGTGCCAGCAGTTCCACAGGGGATCCCCTTACTTACGAGCAGTACTTC

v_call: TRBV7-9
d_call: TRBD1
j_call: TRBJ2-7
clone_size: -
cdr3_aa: CASSTGQGSHEQYF
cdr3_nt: TGTGCCAGCAGCACCGGACAGGGGTCACACGAGCAGTACTTC

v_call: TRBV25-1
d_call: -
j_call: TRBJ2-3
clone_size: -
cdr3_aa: CASSGPSVRTDTQYF
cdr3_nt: TGTGCCAGCAGTGGACCTAGCGTCCGCACAGATACGCAGTATTTT

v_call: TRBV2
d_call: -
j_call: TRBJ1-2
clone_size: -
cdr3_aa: CASKGEAHYGYTF
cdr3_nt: TGTGCCAGCAAGGGAGAGGCACACTATGGCTACACCTTC

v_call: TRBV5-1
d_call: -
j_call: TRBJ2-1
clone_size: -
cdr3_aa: CASSLGSSEQFF
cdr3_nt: TGCGCCAGCAGCTTGGGGAGCAGTGAGCAGTTCTTC

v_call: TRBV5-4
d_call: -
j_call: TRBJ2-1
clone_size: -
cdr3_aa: CASSSTGSYNEQFF
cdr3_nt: TGTGCCAGCAGCTCTACAGGCTCCTACAATGAGCAGTTCTTC

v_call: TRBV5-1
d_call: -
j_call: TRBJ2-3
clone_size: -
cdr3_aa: CASKYRDGETDTQYF
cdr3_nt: TGCGCCAGCAAATACAGGGATGGGGAAACAGATACGCAGTATTTT

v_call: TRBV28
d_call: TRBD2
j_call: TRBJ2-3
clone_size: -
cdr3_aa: CASSTGLAGLTDTQYF
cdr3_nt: TGTGCCAGCAGTACCGGACTAGCGGGGCTCACAGATACGCAGTATTTT

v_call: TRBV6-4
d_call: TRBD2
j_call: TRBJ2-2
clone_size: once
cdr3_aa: CASSPTSGGTGELFF
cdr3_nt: TGTGCCAGCAGTCCGACTAGCGGGGGCACCGGGGAGCTGTTTTTT

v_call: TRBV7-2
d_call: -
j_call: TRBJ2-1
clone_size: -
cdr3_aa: CASSLGLGFYNEQFF
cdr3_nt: TGTGCCAGCAGCTTAGGCCTAGGTTTCTACAATGAGCAGTTCTTC

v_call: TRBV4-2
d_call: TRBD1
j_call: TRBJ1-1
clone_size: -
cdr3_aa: CASSQPGQLGAEAFF
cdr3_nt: TGTGCCAGCAGCCAACCGGGACAGCTGGGCGCTGAAGCTTTCTTT

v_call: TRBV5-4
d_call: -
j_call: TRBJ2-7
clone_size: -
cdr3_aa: CASSLETGPGEQYF
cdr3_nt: TGTGCCAGCAGCTTGGAGACAGGCCCAGGGGAGCAGTACTTC

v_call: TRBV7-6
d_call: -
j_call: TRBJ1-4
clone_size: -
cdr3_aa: CASSSSSGSSNEKLFF
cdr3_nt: TGTGCCAGCAGCTCCAGTTCGGGGTCATCTAATGAAAAACTGTTTTTT

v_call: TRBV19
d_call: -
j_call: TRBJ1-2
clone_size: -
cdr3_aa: CASRSGSGYTF
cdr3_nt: TGTGCCAGCCGGAGCGGATCCGGCTACACCTTC

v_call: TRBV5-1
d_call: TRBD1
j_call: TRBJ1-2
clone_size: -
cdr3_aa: CASSSWTGGIYGYTF
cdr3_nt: TGCGCCAGCAGCTCTTGGACAGGGGGCATCTATGGCTACACCTTC

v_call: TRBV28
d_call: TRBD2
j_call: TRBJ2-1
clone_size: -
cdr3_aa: CASGGTSGYNEQFF
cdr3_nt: TGTGCCAGCGGGGGGACTAGCGGCTACAATGAGCAGTTCTTC

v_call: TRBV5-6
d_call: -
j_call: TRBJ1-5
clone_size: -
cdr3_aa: CASSLGRGLAQPQHF
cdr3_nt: TGTGCCAGCAGCTTGGGGCGGGGGTTGGCTCAGCCCCAGCATTTT

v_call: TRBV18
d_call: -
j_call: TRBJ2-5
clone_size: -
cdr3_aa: CASSPLGETQYF
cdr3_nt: TGTGCCAGCTCACCACTCGGAGAGACCCAGTACTTC

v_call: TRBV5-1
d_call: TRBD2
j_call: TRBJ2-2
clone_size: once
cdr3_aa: CASSSGTSGANTGELFF
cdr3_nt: TGCGCCAGCAGCTCCGGGACTAGCGGCGCCAACACCGGGGAGCTGTTTTTT

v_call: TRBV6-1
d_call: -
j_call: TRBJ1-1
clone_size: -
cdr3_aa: CASGSGPKAFF
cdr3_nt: TGTGCCAGCGGGTCAGGGCCCAAAGCTTTCTTT

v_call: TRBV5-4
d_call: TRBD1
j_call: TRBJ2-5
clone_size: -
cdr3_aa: CASSLDRGETQYF
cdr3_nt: TGTGCCAGCAGCCTCGACAGGGGAGAGACCCAGTACTTC

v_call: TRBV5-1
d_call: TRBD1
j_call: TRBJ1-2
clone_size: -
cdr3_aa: CASSAQDRVRGYTF
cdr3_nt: TGCGCCAGCAGCGCCCAGGACAGGGTGCGGGGCTACACCTTC

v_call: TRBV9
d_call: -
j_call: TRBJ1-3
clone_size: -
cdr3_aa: CASSVDRTAVNTIYF
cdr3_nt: TGTGCCAGCAGCGTAGATCGGACAGCCGTAAACACCATATATTTT

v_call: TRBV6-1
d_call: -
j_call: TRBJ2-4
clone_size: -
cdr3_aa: CASLEVGRNIQYF
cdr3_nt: TGTGCCAGCCTCGAGGTCGGTAGAAACATTCAGTACTTC

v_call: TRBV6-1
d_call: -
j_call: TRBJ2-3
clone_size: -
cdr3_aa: CASSRGGAEDTQYF
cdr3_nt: TGTGCCAGCAGCCGGGGCGGGGCAGAGGATACGCAGTATTTT

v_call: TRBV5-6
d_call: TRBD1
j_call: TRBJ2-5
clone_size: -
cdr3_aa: CASSATGQVKETQYF
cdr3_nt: TGTGCCAGCAGCGCAACAGGACAGGTCAAAGAGACCCAGTACTTC

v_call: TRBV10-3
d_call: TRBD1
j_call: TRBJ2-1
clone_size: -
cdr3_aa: CAIRGTGGSHNEQFF
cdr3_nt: TGTGCCATCAGGGGGACAGGGGGCTCCCACAATGAGCAGTTCTTC

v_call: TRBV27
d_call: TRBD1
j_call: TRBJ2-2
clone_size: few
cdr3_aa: CASNTGDTGELFF
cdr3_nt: TGTGCCAGCAACACAGGGGATACCGGGGAGCTGTTTTTT